This T cell receptor beta chain appears in the sequencing data of a study of blood T cells in healthy people across ages. Trimming removed 3 bases from V and 8 bases from J; junction bases left unmatched: 7. Germline-derived CDR1 and CDR2 are SEHNR and FQNEAQ (reference sequence). The CDR3 contains 15 residues. This clonotype was recorded a few times. Antigen specificity is unknown. The individuals who served as donors were healthy Caucasians living in Russia, aged roughly 6 to 90. Next came a second PCR, run for roughly 7 to 12 cycles, which used a sample-barcoded 5' primer along with a J-beta primer mix. Sequencing yielded, for each sample, at least 2.5 million paired-end reads carrying CDR3. Via MiXCR, TCRdb re-called the 5' RACE reads, giving one row per CDR3 protein. The data hold around 500,000 distinct CDR3 sequences, with around 48% observed a single time. Findings of the study overall: Unsorted PBMCs blocked a conclusive comparison of naive and antigen-experienced cells. Greater diversity and more naive CD4+ cells were seen in long-lived donors than in aged donors.

This sequence joins TRBV7-9 and TRBJ2-1; 10 bases match TRBD1. This clonotype originated in a man aged 80 or over in good health. Source material: blood. The CDR3 reads CASSFPGQGRYEQFF. CDR3 nucleotide sequence: TGTGCCAGCAGCTTTCCGGGACAGGGGAGGTATGAGCAGTTCTTC. Complete variable domain (other parts from reference TRBV7-9 and TRBJ2-1): DTGVSQNPRHKITKRGQNVTFRCDPISEHNRLYWYRQTLGQGPEFLTYFQNEAQLEKSRLLSDRFSAERPKGSFSTLEIQRTEQGDSAMYLCASSFPGQGRYEQFFGPGTRLTVL.